This T cell receptor beta chain was captured by sequencing in a study of radiotherapy plus CTLA-4 blockade in lung cancer. Study background: Overall, roughly 17% of patients showed an objective response, while over 30% attained disease control. Study outcomes and limitations: Early blood T cell clone dynamics, with interferon-beta, were reported to best predict response. Tumor-derived TCR clones expanded in blood after radiotherapy plus ipilimumab.

Those with chemo-refractory metastatic non-small-cell lung cancer were treated with focal radiation combined with CTLA-4 blockade using ipilimumab. Remarks on this clone: Antigen: not known.

TCRdb keeps only in-frame clones here, not all; method: immunoSEQ multiplex PCR. The repertoire holds roughly 57,000 clones, with approximately 82% as singletons. The CDR3 consists of 14 residues. The germline V gene has CDR1 SGHAT and CDR2 FQNNGV. J gave up 12 bases and V 1 base, and 8 bases lay outside the gene matches. The sequences come from peripheral blood, collected from a patient treated with radiotherapy plus ipilimumab. The clonotype was recovered from a human donor with non-small cell lung cancer whose response to radiotherapy plus ipilimumab could not be evaluated. This chain joins TRBV11-2 and TRBJ2-4; 8 bases align to TRBD1. As DNA, the CDR3 is TGTGCCAGCAGCTTAGCCGGACAGGGACGTGGTCAGTACTTC. Amino acids: CASSLAGQGRGQYF.